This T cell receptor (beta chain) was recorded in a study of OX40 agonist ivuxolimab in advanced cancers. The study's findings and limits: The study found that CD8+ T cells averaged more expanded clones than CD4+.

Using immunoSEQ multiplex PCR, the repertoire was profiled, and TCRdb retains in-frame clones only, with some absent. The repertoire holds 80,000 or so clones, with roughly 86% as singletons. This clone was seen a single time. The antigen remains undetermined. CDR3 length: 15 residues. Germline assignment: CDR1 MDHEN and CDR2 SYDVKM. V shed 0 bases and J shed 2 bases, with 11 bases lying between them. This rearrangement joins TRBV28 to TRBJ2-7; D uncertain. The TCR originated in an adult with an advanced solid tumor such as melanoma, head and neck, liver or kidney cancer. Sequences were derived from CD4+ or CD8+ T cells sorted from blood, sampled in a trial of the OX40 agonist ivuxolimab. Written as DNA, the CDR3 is TGTGCCAGCAGTTTATGGCTGGGAACGACCTACGAGCAGTACTTC. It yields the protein CASSLWLGTTYEQYF. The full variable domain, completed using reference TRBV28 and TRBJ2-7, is DVKVTQSSRYLVKRTGEKVFLECVQDMDHENMFWYRQDPGLGLRLIYFSYDVKMKEKGDIPEGYSVSREKKERFSLILESASTNQTSMYLCASSLWLGTTYEQYFGPGTRLTVT.